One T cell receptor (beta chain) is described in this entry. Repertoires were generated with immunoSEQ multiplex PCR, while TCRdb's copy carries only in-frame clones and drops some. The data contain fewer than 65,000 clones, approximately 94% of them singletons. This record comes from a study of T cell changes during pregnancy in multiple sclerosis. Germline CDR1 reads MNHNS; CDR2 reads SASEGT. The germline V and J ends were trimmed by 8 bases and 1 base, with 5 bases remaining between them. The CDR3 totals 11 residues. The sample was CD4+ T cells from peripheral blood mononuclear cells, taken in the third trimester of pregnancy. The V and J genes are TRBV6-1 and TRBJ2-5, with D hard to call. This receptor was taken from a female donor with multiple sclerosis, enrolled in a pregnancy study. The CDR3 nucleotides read TGTGCCAGCGCGCCCCAAGAGACCCAGTACTTC. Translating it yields CASAPQETQYF.